The following is a T cell receptor beta chain sequence with its context. Its specificity is unknown. Clones were sequenced by immunoSEQ multiplex PCR, and TCRdb holds only the in-frame ones, with some missing. The data hold about 1.4 million clones, with roughly 97% observed a single time. The source of the sample is a study of shared clonotypes between healthy human individuals. Whole-study results and caveats: Non-shared clonotypes had lower generation probabilities than clonotypes shared by all four sorted-subset donors.

Sequencing was performed on naive CD4+ T cells sorted from blood. The subset is: CD45RA+ positively selected. The sequence was collected from a man aged 25-45 years in good health.

CDR3 DNA sequence: TGTGCCAGCAGTGACAAGGGAACCTACGAGCAGTACTTC. It encodes CASSDKGTYEQYF. The gene calls are TRBV2 and TRBJ2-7; the D is unclear. The germline V gene encodes CDR1 SNHLY and CDR2 FYNNEI. The CDR3 extends over 13 amino acids. V lost 3 bases and J 2 bases, leaving 8 bases between the germline ends.